The clone carrying this T cell receptor (beta chain) was counted many times. The antigen is undetermined. The sample is drawn from a study of CD8 T cells in ankylosing spondylitis. This CDR3 comprises 14 residues. Trimming shortened V by 6 bases and J by 6 bases, and 18 bases separated the two germline ends. Germline V lookup: CDR1 MNHEY, CDR2 SVGEGT. A single record per CDR3 protein comes from TCRdb applying MiXCR to the 5' RACE reads. The top ten clones hold less than 35% of a sample with about 250,000 distinct CDR3 sequences, 18% of them seen once. Findings and limits, study-wide: For ankylosing spondylitis blood, a TCR beta motif of eight or nine highly homologous variants appeared characteristic. Disease-linked clones reportedly showed significant enrichment in matched ankylosing spondylitis synovial fluid.

The sample taken for sequencing was blood, either unsorted or a sorted T cell fraction (not recorded which). The chain combines TRBV6-2 or TRBV6-3 with TRBJ2-7; perhaps D is TRBD1 or TRBD2 (6 bases each). This TCR was recovered from a male donor with ankylosing spondylitis or in good health (not recorded which). CDR3 sequence reads: CASSKGQGGGEQYF. The CDR3 DNA follows: TGTGCCAGCAGCAAGGGCCAAGGGGGAGGCGAGCAGTACTTC.